The 11 T cell receptor beta chains reported below all come from one sample, sequenced in a study of blood T cell repertoires in COVID-19. Some clones are missing from TCRdb's copy, which holds only in-frame ones; the method was immunoSEQ multiplex PCR. The sample consists of some 150,000 clones, 70% to 80% of them appearing once. The sequencing sample was made of peripheral blood. The receptors were sampled from an elderly woman with active or convalescent COVID-19.

The chain combines TRBV11-1 with TRBJ2-3, with D possibly being TRBD1 (6 bases). CDR1 is SGHAT, CDR2 FQDESV, per germline (reference sequence). CDR3 size: 16 residues. Trimming pared 2 bases from V and 0 bases from J, leaving 12 bases between. CDR3 residues: CASSLYPGASTDTQYF. CDR3 coding DNA: TGTGCCAGCAGCTTATACCCAGGGGCTAGCACAGATACGCAGTATTTT.

This chain joins TRBV7-2 and TRBJ1-4; tentatively, D is TRBD1 (6 bases). Deletions cut 6 bases from V and 0 bases from J, with 11 bases between. The CDR3 length is 15 residues. Germline V gene data show CDR1 as SGHTA and CDR2 as FQGNSA. This CDR3 is CASSLQGATNEKLFF. The CDR3 DNA follows: TGTGCCAGCAGTCTACAGGGTGCAACTAATGAAAAACTGTTTTTT.

The rearrangement uses TRBV6-6 and TRBJ2-7, with D unclear. This CDR3 has 15 residues. Per germline, CDR1 MNHNY and CDR2 SVGAGI (reference sequence). V lost 6 bases and J lost 4, with 19 bases in between. CDR3 amino acids: CASSPLRGPSYEQYF. CDR3 coding DNA: TGTGCCAGCAGCCCTCTGCGCGGTCCCTCGTACGAGCAGTACTTC.

V and J are TRBV7-9 and TRBJ1-2; D remains unclear. The V end lost 4 bases, the J end lost 0 bases, and 15 bases lay between the germline ends. The CDR3 totals 16 residues. The germline gives CDR1 SEHNR, CDR2 FQNEAQ (reference sequence). CDR3 coding DNA: TGTGCCAGCAGCTCAATATCGAGGGAGGCTAACTATGGCTACACCTTC. This encodes CASSSISREANYGYTF.

The chain uses TRBV6-5 and TRBJ1-5; D remains unclear. Deletions cut 8 bases from V and 3 bases from J, with 8 bases between. CDR3 length: 12 residues. Germline V lookup: CDR1 MNHEY, CDR2 SVGAGI. This chain's CDR3 is CASATDNQPQHF. The CDR3 DNA is TGTGCCAGCGCTACAGACAATCAGCCCCAGCATTTT.

This clone was counted a few times. The chain couples TRBV7-2 to TRBJ1-4; no clear D. This CDR3 is built from 13 residues. The V end lost 0 bases, the J end lost 7 bases, and 6 bases lay between the germline ends. In germline, CDR1 is SGHTA, CDR2 FQGNSA. The CDR3 reads CASSLAILEKLFF. CDR3 nucleotides: TGTGCCAGCAGCTTAGCAATCCTTGAAAAACTGTTTTTT.

There are many counts of this clone. The V call is TRBV9, the J call TRBJ1-3; D gene ambiguous. There are 17 residues in the CDR3. V gave up 3 bases and J gave up 0 bases, with 16 bases separating them. The V gene's germline CDR1 is SGDLS and CDR2 YYNGEE. The CDR3 coding sequence is TGTGCCAGCAGCGCCGGAGCCCATAGCCACTCTGGAAACACCATATATTTT. Translation gives CASSAGAHSHSGNTIYF. The full variable domain, with the rest looked up from reference TRBV9 and TRBJ1-3, is DSGVTQTPKHLITATGQRVTLRCSPRSGDLSVYWYQQSLDQGLQFLIQYYNGEERAKGNILERFSAQQFPDLHSELNLSSLELGDSALYFCASSAGAHSHSGNTIYFGEGSWLTVV.

The gene calls are TRBV4-1 and TRBJ2-2; no firm D call. CDR3 length: 13 residues. Germline assignment: CDR1 MGHRA and CDR2 YSYEKL. Trimming removed 0 bases at V and 7 bases at J, with 6 bases between. DNA for the CDR3: TGCGCCAGCAGCCAAGATCAGATCGGGGAGCTGTTTTTT. It is translated as CASSQDQIGELFF.

This chain uses TRBV6-5 with TRBJ2-7; maybe TRBD1 (5 bases). Per germline, CDR1 MNHEY and CDR2 SVGAGI. This CDR3 spans 15 amino acids. Deletions cut 0 bases from V and 4 bases from J, with 13 bases between. Here the CDR3 DNA reads TGTGCCAGCAGTTACTCGATTGGGTCAGGGTACGAGCAGTACTTC. Amino acid sequence: CASSYSIGSGYEQYF.

The genes are TRBV7-8 and TRBJ2-1, with TRBD2 matching 10 bases. This CDR3 spans 21 amino acids. Germline V gene data show CDR1 as SGHVS and CDR2 as FQNEAQ. The J segment lost 0 bases and the V segment lost 0 bases, leaving 14 bases of the junction unmatched. For the CDR3, the DNA is TGTGCCAGCAGCTTAGCCCCGGCTAGCGGGGGCTTAGGAAGCTCCTACAATGAGCAGTTCTTC. Translated: CASSLAPASGGLGSSYNEQFF. Based on the CDR3 plus reference TRBV7-8 and TRBJ2-1, the full variable domain is GAGVSQSPRYKVAKRGQDVALRCDPISGHVSLFWYQQALGQGPEFLTYFQNEAQLDKSGLPSDRFFAERPEGSVSTLKIQRTQQEDSAVYLCASSLAPASGGLGSSYNEQFFGPGTRLTVL.

The chain joins TRBV6-2 or TRBV6-3 to TRBJ2-7; a possible D gene is TRBD1 (5 bases). There are 18 residues in the CDR3. V lost 2 bases and J lost 0, with 20 bases in between. Germline CDR1 MNHEY, CDR2 SVGEGT. CDR3 protein: CASSYPHRRQPASYEQYF. The CDR3 DNA reads as TGTGCCAGCAGTTACCCTCATCGGCGACAGCCCGCCTCCTACGAGCAGTACTTC.